These 12 T cell receptor beta chains were all obtained from the same sample, sequenced in a study of T-cell reconstitution after alpha-beta-depleted transplantation in children. Unique molecular identifiers featured in how the TCRbeta library was prepared. TCRdb redid the calling of the PCR reads with MiXCR, one entry per CDR3 protein. The sample yields fewer than 700,000 distinct CDR3 sequences, roughly 13% seen once. Source: PBMCs, mostly from graft donor cells, taken 360 days after TCRalphabeta/CD19-depleted stem cell transplant. The receptors originated from a male patient between 5 and 17 years old who had a stem cell transplant for acute myeloid leukemia, so the T cells may come from the graft donor.

There are a few counts of this clonotype. The chain has TRBV6-2 or TRBV6-3 and TRBJ2-2; unclear D gene. The germline V gene encodes CDR1 MNHEY and CDR2 SVGEGT. V was cut by 4 bases and J by 6 bases, with 12 bases left in between. CDR3 length: 14 amino acids. The CDR3 loop is CASSFPGAPGELFF. In nucleotides, the CDR3 is TGTGCCAGCAGTTTCCCGGGTGCCCCCGGGGAGCTGTTTTTT.

The chain combines TRBV18 with TRBJ2-1, with 11 bases fitting TRBD2. The V and J ends lost 3 bases and 6 bases, in that order; junction bases with no gene match: 7. The CDR3 spans 16 residues. Germline V gene data show CDR1 as KGHSH and CDR2 as LQKENI. Here the CDR3 DNA reads TGTGCCAGCTCACCCGTAGCGGGAGGGCCAGGCAATGAGCAGTTCTTC. It is translated as CASSPVAGGPGNEQFF. The full variable domain, rest sourced from reference TRBV18 and TRBJ2-1, is NAGVMQNPRHLVRRRGQEARLRCSPMKGHSHVYWYRQLPEEGLKFMVYLQKENIIDESGMPKERFSAEFPKEGPSILRIQQVVRGDSAAYFCASSPVAGGPGNEQFFGPGTRLTVL.

This clonotype was recorded a few times. V and J are TRBV7-8 and TRBJ2-2; D is perhaps TRBD2 (5 bases). Between the trimmed V and J ends, which lost 4 bases and 4 bases, there was a span of 10 bases. This CDR3 is built from 14 residues. CDR1 and CDR2 from the germline V gene are SGHVS and FQNEAQ. The CDR3 bases are TGTGCCAGCAGCTCGGGGTGGAGCACCGGGGAGCTGTTTTTT. Residues: CASSSGWSTGELFF.

This chain connects TRBV20-1 to TRBJ2-1, with D maybe TRBD1 (6 bases). The length of the CDR3 is 12 residues. In germline, CDR1 is DFQATT, CDR2 SNEGSKA (reference sequence). Deletions cut 5 bases from V and 8 bases from J, with 13 bases between. The CDR3 here is CSAGGQLHEQFF. For the CDR3, the DNA is TGCAGTGCTGGAGGACAGCTCCATGAGCAGTTCTTC.

This clonotype was detected a few times. V and J are TRBV30 and TRBJ1-2; D might be TRBD1 (6 bases). V lost 4 bases to trimming and J lost 4 bases, with 10 bases between them. Germline CDR1 is GTSNPN and CDR2 is SVGIG (reference sequence). CDR3 size: 12 residues. Here the CDR3 DNA reads TGTGCCTGGACAGGGGAAGGCTATGGCTACACCTTC. Amino acid sequence: CAWTGEGYGYTF.

A few counts support this clonotype. This chain links TRBV7-2 with TRBJ2-1; TRBD2 aligns across 9 bases. The trim removed 7 bases at V and 5 bases at J, leaving 6 bases unmatched. This CDR3 has 14 amino acids. From germline, CDR1 is SGHTA and CDR2 FQGNSA. The CDR3 here is CASTPGTSNNEQFF. In DNA form, the CDR3 reads TGTGCCAGCACCCCCGGGACTAGCAACAATGAGCAGTTCTTC.

This clonotype appeared a few times. This chain connects TRBV30 to TRBJ2-1; 7 nucleotides line up with TRBD2. The germline V gene has CDR1 GTSNPN and CDR2 SVGIG (reference sequence). V gave up 3 bases and J gave up 5 bases; unmatched junction bases: 22. The CDR3 is made up of 19 amino acids. CDR3 bases: TGTGCCTGGAGCGGGGCCCAGCATTTCGGCGGGAGTTTACACAATGAGCAGTTCTTC. Protein product: CAWSGAQHFGGSLHNEQFF.

This clonotype was counted only a few times. The chain has TRBV7-2 and TRBJ2-1; TRBD2 aligns across 8 bases. The CDR3 length is 16 residues. Unmatched junction bases numbered 13, after V lost 2 bases and J lost 10 bases. CDR1 is SGHTA, CDR2 FQGNSA, per germline. The CDR3 nucleotides read TGTGCCAGCAGCTTACCCGGGACTAGGGGTATCCAAGAGCAGTTCTTC. This codes for CASSLPGTRGIQEQFF.

To note about this clonotype: This sequence may be a read error, since a much larger clone differs from it by one base. The J gene is TRBJ2-1, the V gene TRBV20-1; 8 bases fit TRBD2. The V gene end was trimmed by 1 base and the J gene end by 8 bases; junction bases not matched to a gene: 16. This CDR3 is built from 17 residues. The germline V gene encodes CDR1 DFQATT and CDR2 SNEGSKA (reference sequence). In nucleotides, the CDR3 is TGCAGTGCTAGAGCCTCTAGTGAGCTAGCGGGTTACGATGAGCAGTTCTTC. Encoded protein: CSARASSELAGYDEQFF.

The chain joins TRBV29-1 to TRBJ2-5; D is possibly TRBD2 (6 bases). Trimming removed 4 bases from V and 5 bases from J, with 14 bases in between. The CDR3 consists of 13 residues. The germline V gene encodes CDR1 SQVTM and CDR2 ANQGSEA. Here the CDR3 reads CSVATSYLETQYF. In DNA form, the CDR3 reads TGCAGCGTTGCGACTAGTTATTTGGAGACCCAGTACTTC. Based on the CDR3 plus reference TRBV29-1 and TRBJ2-5, the full variable domain is SAVISQKPSRDICQRGTSLTIQCQVDSQVTMMFWYRQQPGQSLTLIATANQGSEATYESGFVIDKFPISRPNLTFSTLTVSNMSPEDSSIYLCSVATSYLETQYFGPGTRLLVL.

This clonotype was recorded many times. The chain joins TRBV28 to TRBJ2-7; D uncertain. Germline V lookup: CDR1 MDHEN, CDR2 SYDVKM. This CDR3 is built from 14 residues. Trimming took off 5 bases at V and 2 bases at J, with 13 bases between the two ends. CDR3: CASSPSPWPYEQYF. The CDR3 nucleotides read TGTGCCAGCAGTCCGTCGCCTTGGCCCTACGAGCAGTACTTC.

This chain uses TRBV20-1 with TRBJ1-4; 9 bases are shared with TRBD1. This CDR3 spans 13 amino acids. V trimming: 4 bases; J trimming: 8 bases; junction bases outside the gene matches: 5. Looked up from germline, CDR1 is DFQATT and CDR2 is SNEGSKA (reference sequence). The chain's CDR3 is CSAKGQGSEKLFF. Here the CDR3 DNA reads TGCAGTGCTAAGGGACAGGGAAGCGAAAAACTGTTTTTT.